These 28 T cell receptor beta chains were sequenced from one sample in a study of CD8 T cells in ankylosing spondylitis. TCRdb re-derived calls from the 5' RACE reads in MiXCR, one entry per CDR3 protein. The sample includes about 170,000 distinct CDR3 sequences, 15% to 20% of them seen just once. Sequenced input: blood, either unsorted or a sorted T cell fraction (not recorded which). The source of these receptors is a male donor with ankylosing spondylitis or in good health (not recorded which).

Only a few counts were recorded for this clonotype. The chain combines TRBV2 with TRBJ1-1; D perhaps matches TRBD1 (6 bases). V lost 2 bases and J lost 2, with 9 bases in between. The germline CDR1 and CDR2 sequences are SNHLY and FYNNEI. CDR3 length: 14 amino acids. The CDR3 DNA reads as TGTGCCAGCAGTGAAAACAGGGTTAACACTGAAGCTTTCTTT. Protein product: CASSENRVNTEAFF.

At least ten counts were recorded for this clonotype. Written as DNA, the CDR3 is TGTGCCATCAGTGCGCCCGGCGGGACCTACAATGAGCAGTTCTTC. It is translated as CAISAPGGTYNEQFF. The rearrangement links TRBV10-3 to TRBJ2-1, with D possibly matching TRBD2 (6 bases). Trimming pared 4 bases from V and 2 bases from J, leaving 12 bases between. The CDR3 totals 15 residues. In germline, CDR1 is ENHRY, CDR2 SYGVKD.

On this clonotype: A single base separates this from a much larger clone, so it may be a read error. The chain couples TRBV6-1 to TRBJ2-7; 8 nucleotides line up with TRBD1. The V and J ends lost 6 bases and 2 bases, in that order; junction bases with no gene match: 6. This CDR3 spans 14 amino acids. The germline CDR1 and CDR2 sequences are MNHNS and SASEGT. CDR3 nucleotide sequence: TGTGCCAGCAGGTCGACAGGGGCCCCCTACGAGCAGTACTTC. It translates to CASRSTGAPYEQYF.

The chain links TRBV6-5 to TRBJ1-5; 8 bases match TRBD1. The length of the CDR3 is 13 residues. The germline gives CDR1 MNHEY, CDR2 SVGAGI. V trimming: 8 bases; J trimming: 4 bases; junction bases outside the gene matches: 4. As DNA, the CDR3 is TGTGCCAGCGGGAGGACAGGGAATCAGCCCCAGCATTTT. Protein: CASGRTGNQPQHF.

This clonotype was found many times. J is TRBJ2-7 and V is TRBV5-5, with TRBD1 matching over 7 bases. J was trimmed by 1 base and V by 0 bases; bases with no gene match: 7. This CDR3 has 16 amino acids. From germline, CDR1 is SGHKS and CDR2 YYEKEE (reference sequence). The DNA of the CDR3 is TGTGCCAGCAGCTTGGCGTGGATGGGACAGTCCTACGAGCAGTACTTC. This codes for CASSLAWMGQSYEQYF.

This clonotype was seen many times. The DNA for the CDR3 is TGTGCCAGCAGCCTTCCAGGGGTATCAGGAGAAAAACTGTTTTTT. As protein: CASSLPGVSGEKLFF. The chain is built from TRBV4-2 and TRBJ1-4; D is perhaps TRBD1 (6 bases). The CDR3 extends over 15 amino acids. Deletions cut 4 bases from V and 8 bases from J, with 17 bases between. The germline V gene has CDR1 LGHNA and CDR2 YNFKEQ.

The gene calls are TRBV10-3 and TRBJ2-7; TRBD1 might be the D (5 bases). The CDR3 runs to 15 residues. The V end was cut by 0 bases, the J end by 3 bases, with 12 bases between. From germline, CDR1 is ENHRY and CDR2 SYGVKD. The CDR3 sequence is CAISESGRAYYEQYF. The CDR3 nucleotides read TGTGCCATCAGTGAGTCCGGCAGGGCCTACTACGAGCAGTACTTC.

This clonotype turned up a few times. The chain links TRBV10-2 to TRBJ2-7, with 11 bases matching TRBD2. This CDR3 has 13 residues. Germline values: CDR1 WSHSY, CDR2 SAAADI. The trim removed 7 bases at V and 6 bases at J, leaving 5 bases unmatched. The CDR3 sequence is CASTTSGISEQYF. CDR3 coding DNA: TGCGCCAGCACGACTAGCGGGATTAGCGAGCAGTACTTC.

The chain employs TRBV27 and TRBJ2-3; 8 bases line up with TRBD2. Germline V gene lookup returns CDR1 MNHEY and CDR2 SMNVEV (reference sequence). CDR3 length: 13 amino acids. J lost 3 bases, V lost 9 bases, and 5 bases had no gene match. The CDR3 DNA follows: TGTGCCAGTCTACGCGGGGGGACAGATACGCAGTATTTT. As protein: CASLRGGTDTQYF.

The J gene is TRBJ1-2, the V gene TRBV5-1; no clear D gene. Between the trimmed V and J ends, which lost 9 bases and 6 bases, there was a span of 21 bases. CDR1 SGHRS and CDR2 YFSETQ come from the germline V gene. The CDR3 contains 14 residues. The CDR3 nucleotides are TGCGCCACCTCAAGGGCCTATTCGACGGATGGCTACACCTTC. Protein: CATSRAYSTDGYTF.

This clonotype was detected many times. DNA of the CDR3: TGTGCCAGCAGCTCCTCCCGAGAGCAGTACTTC. Protein: CASSSSREQYF. The V call is TRBV6-6, the J call TRBJ2-7; no definite D call. The CDR3 consists of 11 residues. V lost 6 bases, J lost 7 bases, and 10 bases lay in between. Germline CDR1 and CDR2: MNHNY and SVGAGI (reference sequence).

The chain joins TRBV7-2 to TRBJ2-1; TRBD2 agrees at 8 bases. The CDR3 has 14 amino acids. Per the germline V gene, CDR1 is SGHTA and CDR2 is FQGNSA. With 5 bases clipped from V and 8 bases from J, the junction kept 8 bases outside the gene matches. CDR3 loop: CASSPGTRVHEQFF. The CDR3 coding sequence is TGTGCCAGCAGCCCCGGGACTAGGGTGCATGAGCAGTTCTTC.

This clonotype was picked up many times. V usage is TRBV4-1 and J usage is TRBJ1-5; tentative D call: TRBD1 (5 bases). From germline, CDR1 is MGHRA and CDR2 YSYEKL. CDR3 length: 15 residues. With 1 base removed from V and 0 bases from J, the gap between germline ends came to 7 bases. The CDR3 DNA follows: TGCGCCAGCAGCCAAGGACAGCATAGCAATCAGCCCCAGCATTTT. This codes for CASSQGQHSNQPQHF.

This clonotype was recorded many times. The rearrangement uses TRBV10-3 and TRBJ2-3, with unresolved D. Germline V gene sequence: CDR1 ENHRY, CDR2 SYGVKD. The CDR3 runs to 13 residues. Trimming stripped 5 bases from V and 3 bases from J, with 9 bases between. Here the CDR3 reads CAISSGKTDTQYF. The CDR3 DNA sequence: TGTGCCATCAGTTCCGGAAAAACAGATACGCAGTATTTT.

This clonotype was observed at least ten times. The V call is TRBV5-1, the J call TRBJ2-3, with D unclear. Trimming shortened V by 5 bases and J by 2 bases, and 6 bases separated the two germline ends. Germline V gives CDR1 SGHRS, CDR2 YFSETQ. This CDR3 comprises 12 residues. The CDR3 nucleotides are TGCGCCAGCAGTCAGGACACAGATACGCAGTATTTT. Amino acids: CASSQDTDTQYF.

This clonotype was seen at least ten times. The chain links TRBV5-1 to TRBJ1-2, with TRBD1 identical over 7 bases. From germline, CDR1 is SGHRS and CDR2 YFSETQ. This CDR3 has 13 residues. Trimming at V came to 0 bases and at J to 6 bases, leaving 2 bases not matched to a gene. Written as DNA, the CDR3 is TGCGCCAGCAGCTTGGGACAGGGCGATGGCTACACCTTC. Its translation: CASSLGQGDGYTF.

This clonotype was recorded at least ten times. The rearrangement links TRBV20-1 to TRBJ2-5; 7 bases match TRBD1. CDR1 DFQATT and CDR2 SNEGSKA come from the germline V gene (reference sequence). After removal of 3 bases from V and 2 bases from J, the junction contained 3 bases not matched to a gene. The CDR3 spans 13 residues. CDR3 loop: CSARSGQQETQYF. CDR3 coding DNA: TGCAGTGCTAGGTCGGGACAGCAAGAGACCCAGTACTTC.

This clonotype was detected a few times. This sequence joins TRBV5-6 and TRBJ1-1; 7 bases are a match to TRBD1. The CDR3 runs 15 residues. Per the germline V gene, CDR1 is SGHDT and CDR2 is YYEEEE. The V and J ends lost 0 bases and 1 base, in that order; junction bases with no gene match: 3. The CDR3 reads CASSLAQGENTEAFF. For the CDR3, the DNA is TGTGCCAGCAGCTTGGCCCAGGGGGAGAACACTGAAGCTTTCTTT.

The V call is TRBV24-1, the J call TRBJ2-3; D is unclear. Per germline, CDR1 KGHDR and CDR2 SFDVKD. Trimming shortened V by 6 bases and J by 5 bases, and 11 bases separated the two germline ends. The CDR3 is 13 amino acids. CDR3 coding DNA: TGTGCCACCAGTCGACTGGTAGGAGATACGCAGTATTTT. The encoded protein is CATSRLVGDTQYF.

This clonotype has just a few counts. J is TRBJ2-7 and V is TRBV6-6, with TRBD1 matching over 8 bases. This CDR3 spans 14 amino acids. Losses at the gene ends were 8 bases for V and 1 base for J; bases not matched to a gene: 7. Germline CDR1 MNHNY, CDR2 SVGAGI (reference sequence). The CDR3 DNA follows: TGTGCCAGCTGCGCGACAGGGGTTTCCTACGAGCAGTACTTC. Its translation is CASCATGVSYEQYF.

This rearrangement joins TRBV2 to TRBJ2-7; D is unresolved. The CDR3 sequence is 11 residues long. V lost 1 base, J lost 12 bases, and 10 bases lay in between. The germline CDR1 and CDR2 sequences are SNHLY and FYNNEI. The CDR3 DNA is TGTGCCAGCAGTGAAGGGATAGCACGGTACTTC. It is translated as CASSEGIARYF.

The CDR3 loop reads CASSRGMGDGELFF. DNA of the CDR3: TGTGCCAGCAGCCGTGGTATGGGTGACGGGGAGCTGTTTTTT. V and J are TRBV3-1 and TRBJ2-2; D not certain. The V gene lost 4 bases and the J gene lost 7 bases, with 13 bases spanning the gap. Germline CDR1 LGHDT, CDR2 YNNKEL (reference sequence). This CDR3 contains 14 residues.

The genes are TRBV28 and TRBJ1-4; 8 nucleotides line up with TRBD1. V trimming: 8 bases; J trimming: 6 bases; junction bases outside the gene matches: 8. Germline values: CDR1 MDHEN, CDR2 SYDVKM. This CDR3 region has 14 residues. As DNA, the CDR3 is TGTGCCAGCGGCTCCGCAGGGGGCGATGAAAAACTGTTTTTT. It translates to CASGSAGGDEKLFF. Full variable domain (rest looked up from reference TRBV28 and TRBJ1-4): DVKVTQSSRYLVKRTGEKVFLECVQDMDHENMFWYRQDPGLGLRLIYFSYDVKMKEKGDIPEGYSVSREKKERFSLILESASTNQTSMYLCASGSAGGDEKLFFGSGTQLSVL.

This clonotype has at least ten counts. The CDR3, as DNA: TGTGCCAGCAGCGTAAGGACAGGGGAAAGGACAGATACGCAGTATTTT. This gives the protein CASSVRTGERTDTQYF. The chain is built from TRBV9 and TRBJ2-3, with 9 nucleotides matching TRBD1. CDR1 and CDR2 from the germline V gene are SGDLS and YYNGEE. CDR3 length: 16 residues. V was clipped by 1 base and J by 3 bases; unmatched bases: 6.

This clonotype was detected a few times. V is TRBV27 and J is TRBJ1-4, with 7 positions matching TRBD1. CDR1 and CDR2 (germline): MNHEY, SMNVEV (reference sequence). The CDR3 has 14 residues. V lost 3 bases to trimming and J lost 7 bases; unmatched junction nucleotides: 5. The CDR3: CASSFSRGSEKLFF. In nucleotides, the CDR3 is TGTGCCAGCAGTTTCAGCAGGGGGAGTGAAAAACTGTTTTTT.

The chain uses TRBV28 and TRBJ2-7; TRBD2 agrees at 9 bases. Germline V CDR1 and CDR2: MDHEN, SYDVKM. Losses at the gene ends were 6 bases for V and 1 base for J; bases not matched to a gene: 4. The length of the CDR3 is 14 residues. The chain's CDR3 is CASRGTSPSYEQYF. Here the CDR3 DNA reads TGTGCCAGCAGGGGGACTAGCCCTTCCTACGAGCAGTACTTC.

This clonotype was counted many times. Here the CDR3 DNA reads TGTGCCAGCAGTTACGGGACAGGGGTCGCCGGGGAGCTGTTTTTT. Translating gives CASSYGTGVAGELFF. The rearrangement links TRBV6-5 to TRBJ2-2; 10 positions match TRBD1. J lost 6 bases, V lost 2 bases, and 3 bases had no gene match. The CDR3 extends over 15 amino acids. Per the germline V gene, CDR1 is MNHEY and CDR2 is SVGAGI.

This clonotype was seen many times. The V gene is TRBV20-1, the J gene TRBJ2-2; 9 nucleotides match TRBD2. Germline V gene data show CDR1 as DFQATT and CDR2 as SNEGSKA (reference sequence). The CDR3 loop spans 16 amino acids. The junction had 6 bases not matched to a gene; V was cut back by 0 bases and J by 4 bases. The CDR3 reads CSARDNSGRRTGELFF. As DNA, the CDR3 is TGCAGTGCTAGAGACAATAGCGGGAGACGCACCGGGGAGCTGTTTTTT.